This T cell receptor beta chain was sequenced during a study of shared clonotypes between healthy human individuals. Study context: Per donor, three plates held CD4 naive cells, three held CD4 memory, two held CD8 naive and one held CD8 memory.

Per sorted-subset replicate PCR, input was approximately 180 ng DNA, representing tens of thousands of T cell genomes. Profiling relied on immunoSEQ multiplex PCR, and the TCRdb table lists in-frame clones only, not all of them. The data hold about a million clones, with less than 85% observed a single time. General study results and limits: Sampling covered blood only; tissue repertoires likely differ. The study found about 5% of naive CD4 clonotypes shared across several donors.

CDR3 length equals 14 residues. The germline V gene has CDR1 LGHNA and CDR2 YSLEER. Trimming removed 0 bases from V and 5 bases from J, with 10 bases in between. Remarks on this clone: No antigen is known for it. With a far larger clone one base away, a read error is the likely cause. Other DNA sequences within the sample encode an identical CDR3.

The origin of this receptor is a man younger than 35 in good health. The chain recombines TRBV4-3 with TRBJ1-1; D is ambiguous. Sample: memory CD4+ T cells sorted from blood. Subset given: CD45RA-negative fraction. CDR3 bases: TGCGCCAGCAGCCAAGACTGGGGAAATACTGAAGCTTTCTTT. It specifies CASSQDWGNTEAFF.